This section outlines one TCR beta chain sequence together with its context. The antigen is not known. This entry comes from a study of T cells in Graves' hyperthyroidism and ophthalmopathy. Study-wide findings and caveats: Most thyroid clonotypes that were expanded above 0.001 also turned up in blood.

Amplification targeted TCR beta CDR3 regions from RNA transcripts. The TCR CDR3 first-round RT-PCR relied on the HTBI primer set. Each CDR3 protein gets one entry after TCRdb re-called the multiplex PCR reads with MiXCR. This sample yields some 300,000 distinct CDR3 sequences, of which approximately 17% are seen a single time; 33% belongs to the top ten. With 7 bases removed from V and 0 bases from J, the gap between germline ends came to 10 bases. The CDR3 is made up of 14 amino acids. Germline V gives CDR1 DFQATT, CDR2 SNEGSKA (reference sequence). The receptor was derived from a man aged 30-40 years with Graves' hyperthyroidism. Material: blood. The chain recombines TRBV20-1 with TRBJ1-6, with D hard to call. CDR3 loop: CSVSPSSYNSPLHF. The CDR3 DNA follows: TGCAGTGTCTCTCCGAGCTCCTATAATTCACCCCTCCACTTT.